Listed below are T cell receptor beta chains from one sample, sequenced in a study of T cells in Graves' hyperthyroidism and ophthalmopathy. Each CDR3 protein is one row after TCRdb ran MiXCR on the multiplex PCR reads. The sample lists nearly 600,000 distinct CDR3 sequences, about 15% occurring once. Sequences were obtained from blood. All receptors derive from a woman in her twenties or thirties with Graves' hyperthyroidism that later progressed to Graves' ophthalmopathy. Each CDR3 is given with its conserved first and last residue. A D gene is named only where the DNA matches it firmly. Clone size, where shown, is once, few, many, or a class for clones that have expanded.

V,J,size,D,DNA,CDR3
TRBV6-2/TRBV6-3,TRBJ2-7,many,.,TGTGCCAGCAGTTACTCGACTGGCCAAGGGTCCTACGAGCAGTACTTC,CASSYSTGQGSYEQYF
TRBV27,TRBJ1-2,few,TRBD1,TGTGCCAGCAGTGACAGGGTTGATGGCTACACCTTC,CASSDRVDGYTF
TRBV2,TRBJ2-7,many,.,TGTGCCAGCAGTGAAGAGGTGGGAACGGGGGAGCAGTACTTC,CASSEEVGTGEQYF
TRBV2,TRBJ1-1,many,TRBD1,TGTGCCAGCAGTTTCCCAACAGGGGTGAACACTGAAGCTTTCTTT,CASSFPTGVNTEAFF
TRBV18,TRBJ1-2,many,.,TGTGCCAGCTCATCGACGGAAAGCTACACCTTC,CASSSTESYTF
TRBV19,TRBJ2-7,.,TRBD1,TGTGCCAGTACCCCCGGGACAGGGATGGGCGAGCAGTACTTC,CASTPGTGMGEQYF
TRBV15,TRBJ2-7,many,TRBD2,TGTGCCACCAGCAGAGGCGAGACTAGCGACTACGAGCAGTACTTC,CATSRGETSDYEQYF
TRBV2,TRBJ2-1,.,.,TGTGCCAGCAGTGAAGGTTGGCCTAGCTCATTAGAGACCCAGTTCTTC,CASSEGWPSSLETQFF
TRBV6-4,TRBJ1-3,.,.,TGTGCCAGCAGTGACGGCAGCTTCCACTCTGGAAACACCATATATTTT,CASSDGSFHSGNTIYF
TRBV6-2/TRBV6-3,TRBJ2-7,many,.,TGTGCCAGCAGTTCTCCGAACGAGCAGTACTTC,CASSSPNEQYF